These T cell receptor beta chains were read from a single sample in a study of blood T cell repertoires in COVID-19. Here immunoSEQ multiplex PCR was the method, and the copy in TCRdb shows in-frame clones only, minus some. The top ten hold approximately 9% of the sample, which has under 150,000 clones, roughly 80% seen once. Sequencing was done on a sample of peripheral blood. The origin of the receptors is a woman in her forties or fifties with active or convalescent COVID-19. Each CDR3 is given with its conserved first and last residue. D genes are given only for firm matches. Expanded clones get a size class; other rows say once, few or many, or leave the size out.

size: .
D: TRBD1
V: TRBV28
J: TRBJ1-5
CDR3: CASSTPGQGAYQPQHF
DNA: TGTGCCAGCAGTACCCCGGGACAGGGGGCTTATCAGCCCCAGCATTTT

size: .
D: .
V: TRBV7-6
J: TRBJ2-7
CDR3: CASSLGQGHYEQYF
DNA: TGTGCCAGCAGCTTAGGGCAGGGGCACTACGAGCAGTACTTC

size: .
D: .
V: TRBV7-2
J: TRBJ2-2
CDR3: CASSLVNAGARTGELFF
DNA: TGTGCCAGCAGCTTAGTAAATGCGGGGGCGAGAACCGGGGAGCTGTTTTTT

size: .
D: .
V: TRBV10-3
J: TRBJ1-1
CDR3: CAISDLMGLNTEAFF
DNA: TGTGCCATCAGTGACCTAATGGGCCTGAACACTGAAGCTTTCTTT

size: .
D: .
V: TRBV19
J: TRBJ1-1
CDR3: CASSDGVNTEAFF
DNA: TGTGCCAGTAGCGACGGAGTGAACACTGAAGCTTTCTTT

size: many
D: TRBD2
V: TRBV10-1
J: TRBJ2-1
CDR3: CASSEGLAGDNEQFF
DNA: TGCGCCAGCAGTGAGGGACTAGCGGGGGACAATGAGCAGTTCTTC

size: .
D: TRBD1
V: TRBV20-1
J: TRBJ1-5
CDR3: CSASRQGIDQPQHF
DNA: TGCAGTGCTAGTCGACAGGGAATAGATCAGCCCCAGCATTTT

size: .
D: .
V: TRBV7-3
J: TRBJ2-2
CDR3: CASSPGVNTGELFF
DNA: TGTGCCAGCAGCCCTGGAGTTAACACCGGGGAGCTGTTTTTT

size: .
D: TRBD1
V: TRBV10-3
J: TRBJ1-5
CDR3: CAISPGQGNQPQHF
DNA: TGTGCCATCAGCCCGGGACAGGGAAATCAGCCCCAGCATTTT

size: .
D: .
V: TRBV5-6
J: TRBJ1-5
CDR3: CASSLYGTINQPQHF
DNA: TGTGCCAGCAGCTTATACGGTACTATAAATCAGCCCCAGCATTTT

size: .
D: .
V: TRBV10-3
J: TRBJ2-3
CDR3: CAISVRSRPDTQYF
DNA: TGTGCCATCAGTGTGCGGTCCCGCCCCGATACGCAGTATTTT

size: .
D: TRBD1
V: TRBV28
J: TRBJ1-2
CDR3: CASSLTPGQGTSYTF
DNA: TGTGCCAGCAGTCTCACTCCGGGACAGGGTACGAGCTACACCTTC

size: .
D: .
V: TRBV3-1/TRBV3-2
J: TRBJ2-5
CDR3: CASSVFSLSFSETQYF
DNA: TGTGCCAGCAGCGTATTTTCTCTTTCTTTCTCTGAGACCCAGTACTTC

size: .
D: TRBD2
V: TRBV5-6
J: TRBJ2-7
CDR3: CASSLWGGGGPVGEQYF
DNA: TGTGCCAGCAGCCTGTGGGGAGGCGGGGGGCCGGTAGGCGAGCAGTACTTC

size: once
D: TRBD2
V: TRBV7-9
J: TRBJ2-1
CDR3: CASSPGTSGGVNEQFF
DNA: TGTGCCAGCAGCCCCGGGACTAGCGGGGGGGTCAATGAGCAGTTCTTC

size: .
D: TRBD1
V: TRBV6-2/TRBV6-3
J: TRBJ1-1
CDR3: CASSPGQGISRWSAEAFF
DNA: TGTGCCAGCAGTCCCGGACAGGGAATATCAAGGTGGTCGGCTGAAGCTTTCTTT

size: .
D: .
V: TRBV2
J: TRBJ2-5
CDR3: CASSELWGGYETQYF
DNA: TGTGCCAGCAGTGAATTGTGGGGGGGCTATGAGACCCAGTACTTC

size: .
D: TRBD1
V: TRBV5-1
J: TRBJ1-2
CDR3: CASSSSGQGNGGYTF
DNA: TGCGCCAGCAGCTCGTCGGGACAGGGGAACGGTGGCTACACCTTC

size: .
D: .
V: TRBV7-2
J: TRBJ2-5
CDR3: CASSFLGGETQYF
DNA: TGTGCCAGCAGCTTTTTAGGGGGAGAGACCCAGTACTTC